Following are 13 T cell receptor beta chains from one sample sequenced in a study of regulatory T cells in long-lasting Graves disease. This sample's time point: persistent/refractory GD, antithyroid drugs over 5 years with positive TRAb. From RNA extracted from PBMCs, the TCR library was made. Relying on iRepertoire HTBI primers and Arm-PCR of CDR3 regions, the team built TCR beta libraries. TCRdb fed the multiplex PCR reads into MiXCR, producing one record per CDR3 protein. The sample lists roughly 400,000 distinct CDR3 sequences, 20% to 25% occurring once. Here the sequenced sample was peripheral blood mononuclear cells (PBMCs), taken when the disease was refractory, from a patient treated with antithyroid drugs. The receptor set was obtained from a female donor with Graves disease.

CDR3 sequence (DNA): TGTGCCACGGCGGACAGGGGAAAGGCTGAAGCTTTCTTT. The encoded protein is CATADRGKAEAFF. This chain links TRBV6-1 with TRBJ1-1; 9 bases map to TRBD1. Germline V CDR1 and CDR2: MNHNS, SASEGT. The CDR3 totals 13 residues. V was clipped by 10 bases and J by 6 bases; unmatched bases: 9.

This clonotype was seen repeatedly, ten times or more. The rearrangement joins TRBV2 to TRBJ2-5; the D is unclear. The CDR3 contains 11 residues. The germline V gene encodes CDR1 SNHLY and CDR2 FYNNEI. Between the trimmed V and J ends, which lost 6 bases and 13 bases, there was a span of 15 bases. DNA of the CDR3: TGTGCCAGCAGGGCAGCGATGACTCCGTACTTC. It specifies CASRAAMTPYF.

This clonotype was picked up many times. CDR3 nucleotides: TGTGCCAGCAGCCCCCAAAAAGAGACCCAGTACTTC. Its translation: CASSPQKETQYF. The chain recombines TRBV7-9 with TRBJ2-5; D ambiguous. The V and J ends lost 5 bases and 3 bases respectively, with 7 bases between them. Germline V gives CDR1 SEHNR, CDR2 FQNEAQ (reference sequence). This CDR3 contains 12 residues.

This clonotype has at least ten counts. The rearrangement uses TRBV12-3 or TRBV12-4 and TRBJ1-1; the D is unclear. Trimming pared 5 bases from V and 1 base from J, leaving 8 bases between. The CDR3 runs 13 residues. CDR3: CASSVRENTEAFF. The CDR3 coding sequence is TGTGCCAGCAGTGTGAGAGAGAACACTGAAGCTTTCTTT.

Ten or more counts support this clonotype. The V and J genes are TRBV11-2 and TRBJ2-7, with 8 positions matching TRBD2. This CDR3 is built from 15 residues. The V gene end was trimmed by 5 bases and the J gene end by 5 bases; junction bases not matched to a gene: 11. Germline CDR1 SGHAT, CDR2 FQNNGV. The CDR3 spells CASSLAIAGGHEQYF. CDR3 DNA: TGTGCCAGCAGCCTTGCAATCGCGGGAGGTCACGAGCAGTACTTC.

The chain carries TRBV28 and TRBJ2-5; 10 bases map to TRBD2. Germline lookup yields CDR1 MDHEN and CDR2 SYDVKM. The CDR3 extends over 14 amino acids. Unmatched junction bases numbered 10, after V lost 7 bases and J lost 8 bases. DNA of the CDR3: TGTGCCAGCAATTTTCCAGCGGGGGGGGAAACCCAGTACTTC. Translation: CASNFPAGGETQYF.

A note on this clonotype: Being one base from a much bigger clone, this may be a read error. CDR3 region: CASRMTVNTEAFF. In DNA form, the CDR3 reads TGTGCCAGCAGGATGACAGTGAACACTGAAGCTTTCTTT. The chain employs TRBV7-9 and TRBJ1-1; D may be TRBD1 (5 bases). From germline, CDR1 is SEHNR and CDR2 FQNEAQ (reference sequence). V was clipped by 6 bases and J by 0 bases, with 8 bases between them. This CDR3 is built from 13 residues.

There are many counts of this clonotype. At one of its ends the junction is not consistent with the germline gene, which may arise from a read error. The chain carries TRBV3-1 and TRBJ2-5; 7 nucleotides align to TRBD1. Per germline, CDR1 LGHDT and CDR2 YNNKEL (reference sequence). The CDR3 runs to 15 residues. The CDR3 spells CTSSPRRTGVKTQYF. The CDR3 coding sequence is TGTACCAGCAGCCCCCGCCGTACAGGGGTGAAGACCCAGTACTTC.

In its sample, this clonotype was seen once. The chain recombines TRBV19 with TRBJ2-2; D unclear. The germline V gene encodes CDR1 LNHDA and CDR2 SQIVND (reference sequence). The length of the CDR3 is 14 residues. Deletions cut 7 bases from V and 5 bases from J, with 14 bases between. In nucleotides, the CDR3 is TGTGCCAGTACCAATCGAGGAGCGACCGGGGAGCTGTTTTTT. It yields the protein CASTNRGATGELFF.

The chain joins TRBV27 to TRBJ2-7; TRBD1 matches 7 bases. CDR3 length: 15 residues. Germline CDR1 is MNHEY and CDR2 is SMNVEV (reference sequence). The J segment lost 2 bases and the V segment lost 6 bases, leaving 10 bases of the junction unmatched. The CDR3 spells CASRLNRGGPYEQYF. The CDR3 region has the DNA TGTGCCAGCAGGCTAAACAGGGGTGGTCCCTACGAGCAGTACTTC.

V is TRBV5-4 and J is TRBJ2-5; D might be TRBD2 (5 bases). V lost 4 bases to trimming and J lost 2 bases, with 15 bases between them. The V gene's germline CDR1 is SGHNT and CDR2 YYREEE (reference sequence). The CDR3 is 15 residues long. In nucleotides, the CDR3 is TGTGCCAGCAGCCCGACGTTACTAGAACAAGAGACCCAGTACTTC. This gives the protein CASSPTLLEQETQYF.

This sequence joins TRBV7-2 and TRBJ1-2, with 7 nucleotides matching TRBD1. Trimming removed 4 bases from V and 6 bases from J; junction bases left unmatched: 8. The germline V gene encodes CDR1 SGHTA and CDR2 FQGNSA. CDR3 length: 14 residues. CDR3 amino acids: CASSSSQGGHGYTF. In nucleotides, the CDR3 is TGTGCCAGCAGCTCCTCCCAGGGGGGACATGGCTACACCTTC.

This rearrangement joins TRBV20-1 to TRBJ2-1; D uncertain. The CDR3 length is 14 residues. Germline values: CDR1 DFQATT, CDR2 SNEGSKA (reference sequence). The ends were cut back, 2 bases at V and 0 bases at J, with 8 bases in the middle. CDR3 DNA sequence: TGCAGTGCTAGACGGCCGAGCTCCTACAATGAGCAGTTCTTC. It encodes CSARRPSSYNEQFF.